Listed here are 30 T cell receptor beta chains from one sample, sequenced in a study of cytomegalovirus exposure and HLA in healthy donors. TCRdb's copy holds only in-frame clones and misses some; the assay was immunoSEQ multiplex PCR. The sample has a few hundred thousand clones; approximately 90% are singletons. Sequenced input: PBMCs. These receptors were taken from a woman younger than 35 in good health and CMV-seronegative.

The rearrangement links TRBV5-1 to TRBJ1-1; D not certain. From germline, CDR1 is SGHRS and CDR2 YFSETQ. V lost 5 bases and J lost 0, with 14 bases in between. There are 15 residues in the CDR3. CDR3: CASRLAPHMNTEAFF. The CDR3, as DNA: TGCGCCAGCAGGCTGGCTCCCCACATGAACACTGAAGCTTTCTTT.

V usage is TRBV5-1 and J usage is TRBJ2-5; tentative D call: TRBD2 (6 bases). Germline CDR1 and CDR2: SGHRS and YFSETQ. The V end was cut by 1 base, the J end by 1 base, with 8 bases between. The CDR3 totals 14 residues. CDR3 amino acids: CASSLSGGQETQYF. As DNA, the CDR3 is TGCGCCAGCAGCTTGTCCGGGGGCCAAGAGACCCAGTACTTC. Combining the CDR3 with reference TRBV5-1 and TRBJ2-5 gives the whole variable domain KAGVTQTPRYLIKTRGQQVTLSCSPISGHRSVSWYQQTPGQGLQFLFEYFSETQRNKGNFPGRFSGRQFSNSRSEMNVSTLELGDSALYLCASSLSGGQETQYFGPGTRLLVL.

The chain recombines TRBV9 with TRBJ2-1, with TRBD2 matching over 7 bases. This CDR3 contains 13 residues. V shed 2 bases, J shed 8 bases, and the junction held 4 bases outside the gene matches. Germline V gives CDR1 SGDLS, CDR2 YYNGEE. The CDR3 region has the DNA TGTGCCAGCAGCGTTGGACTAGTCGATGAGCAGTTCTTC. Its protein is CASSVGLVDEQFF.

The chain links TRBV11-2 to TRBJ1-1; a possible D gene is TRBD1 (6 bases). V gave up 5 bases and J gave up 0 bases, with 16 bases separating them. Germline loops: CDR1 SGHAT, CDR2 FQNNGV. CDR3 length: 16 residues. CDR3 in DNA: TGTGCCAGCAGCAGAGCGGGGGCACAGATGAACACTGAAGCTTTCTTT. It encodes CASSRAGAQMNTEAFF.

V is TRBV5-8 and J is TRBJ1-4, with a tentative D call TRBD1 (5 bases). CDR1 and CDR2 from the germline V gene are SGHTS and YDEGEE. V lost 4 bases, J lost 0 bases, and 22 bases lay in between. This CDR3 is built from 19 residues. The chain's CDR3 is CASSLRAGQGLTTNEKLFF. Written as DNA, the CDR3 is TGTGCCAGCAGCCTCCGAGCCGGGCAGGGCCTTACAACTAATGAAAAACTGTTTTTT.

V usage is TRBV6-6 and J usage is TRBJ2-5; TRBD2 matches at 9 bases. Trimming removed 6 bases from V and 2 bases from J; junction bases left unmatched: 7. CDR1 and CDR2 (germline): MNHNY, SVGAGI (reference sequence). CDR3 length: 15 residues. The CDR3 region has the DNA TGTGCCAGCAGGATCTCCGCGGGAGGGCAAGAGACCCAGTACTTC. Protein: CASRISAGGQETQYF.

Concerning this clone: Other DNA sequences from this sample encode an identical CDR3 as well. The chain has TRBV5-1 and TRBJ1-4; 9 nucleotides match TRBD1. J was trimmed by 2 bases and V by 7 bases; bases with no gene match: 3. The CDR3 is 14 amino acids. Germline V lookup: CDR1 SGHRS, CDR2 YFSETQ. The CDR3 region has the DNA TGCGCCAGCCGAACAGGGGGCACTAATGAAAAACTGTTTTTT. Its translation: CASRTGGTNEKLFF.

The V gene is TRBV5-6, the J gene TRBJ2-7; D is possibly TRBD1 (5 bases). Trimming removed 3 bases from V and 2 bases from J, with 15 bases in between. The CDR3 has 15 amino acids. Germline CDR1 SGHDT, CDR2 YYEEEE. As DNA, the CDR3 is TGTGCCAGCAGCTGGGGCCGAACGAGAACCTACGAGCAGTACTTC. Translating gives CASSWGRTRTYEQYF.

V is TRBV5-1 and J is TRBJ1-1; the D is unclear. V was shortened by 4 bases and J by 4 bases, with 14 bases between the two germline ends. Germline loops: CDR1 SGHRS, CDR2 YFSETQ. CDR3 size: 14 residues. As DNA, the CDR3 is TGCGCCAGCAGCCCGGCCCTTGGGCCCACTGAAGCTTTCTTT. It codes for CASSPALGPTEAFF.

V is TRBV30 and J is TRBJ1-1; 7 bases match TRBD1. The V gene's germline CDR1 is GTSNPN and CDR2 SVGIG (reference sequence). V gave up 4 bases and J gave up 3 bases; unmatched junction bases: 11. The CDR3 runs to 15 residues. The CDR3, as DNA: TGTGCCTGGATAAGGGGGGCGCAGGGGGACACTGAAGCTTTCTTT. Protein product: CAWIRGAQGDTEAFF.

This sequence joins TRBV11-2 and TRBJ1-1, with D unclear. The germline CDR1 and CDR2 sequences are SGHAT and FQNNGV. V dropped 4 bases and J dropped 8 bases, with 17 bases sitting between them. The CDR3 has 14 residues. The CDR3 region is CASSSRSPELEAFF. CDR3 in DNA: TGTGCCAGCAGCTCTAGAAGCCCGGAGTTGGAAGCTTTCTTT.

The chain has TRBV4-1 and TRBJ2-1; D might be TRBD1 (6 bases). Germline CDR1 MGHRA, CDR2 YSYEKL. CDR3 length: 16 residues. The germline V and J ends were trimmed by 1 base and 7 bases, with 17 bases remaining between them. The CDR3 protein is CASSQGYGGARNEQFF. CDR3 nucleotides: TGCGCCAGCAGCCAAGGGTATGGGGGCGCTAGGAATGAGCAGTTCTTC.

This chain uses TRBV7-2 with TRBJ1-2; D not resolved. V lost 2 bases and J 6 bases, leaving 10 bases between the germline ends. Germline V gives CDR1 SGHTA, CDR2 FQGNSA. This CDR3 comprises 13 residues. CDR3: CASSLWLADGYTF. In DNA form, the CDR3 reads TGTGCCAGCAGCTTATGGCTGGCTGATGGCTACACCTTC.

This chain connects TRBV10-2 to TRBJ2-7; possible D gene TRBD1, 5 bases. V was pared by 7 bases and J by 2 bases, with 15 bases between. There are 14 residues in the CDR3. The germline V gene encodes CDR1 WSHSY and CDR2 SAAADI. The CDR3: CASKDSAITYEQYF. CDR3 coding DNA: TGCGCCAGCAAAGACAGCGCGATTACCTACGAGCAGTACTTC.

The chain is built from TRBV10-3 and TRBJ2-7, with TRBD1 identical over 10 bases. The CDR3 has 15 residues. V shed 10 bases, J shed 5 bases, and the junction held 14 bases outside the gene matches. The germline CDR1 and CDR2 sequences are ENHRY and SYGVKD. CDR3 sequence: CANRAGTGDNHEQYF. As DNA, the CDR3 is TGTGCCAACCGGGCGGGGACAGGGGACAACCACGAGCAGTACTTC.

Concerning this clone itself: Within the sample, other DNA sequences also encode this same CDR3. The chain carries TRBV7-9 and TRBJ2-7; a weak D match, TRBD2 (7 bases). Germline CDR1 and CDR2: SEHNR and FQNEAQ (reference sequence). The CDR3 has 14 amino acids. V lost 5 bases and J lost 0, with 11 bases in between. CDR3: CASSTGGSSYEQYF. The CDR3, as DNA: TGTGCCAGCAGCACGGGGGGCAGCTCCTACGAGCAGTACTTC.

V usage is TRBV9 and J usage is TRBJ2-5, with a weak D call TRBD1 (5 bases). The V and J ends lost 4 bases and 1 base respectively, with 14 bases between them. Germline V lookup: CDR1 SGDLS, CDR2 YYNGEE. This CDR3 contains 15 residues. In DNA, the CDR3 is TGTGCCAGCAGCCCCAAAGGGGTTCCCCAAGAGACCCAGTACTTC. It codes for CASSPKGVPQETQYF. Full variable domain (rest looked up from reference TRBV9 and TRBJ2-5): DSGVTQTPKHLITATGQRVTLRCSPRSGDLSVYWYQQSLDQGLQFLIQYYNGEERAKGNILERFSAQQFPDLHSELNLSSLELGDSALYFCASSPKGVPQETQYFGPGTRLLVL.

Points on this clone: Distinct nucleotide sequences in the sample also encode this CDR3. This chain links TRBV20-1 with TRBJ2-5; D possibly corresponds to TRBD1 (6 bases). Germline CDR1 DFQATT, CDR2 SNEGSKA (reference sequence). V lost 5 bases to trimming and J lost 3 bases, with 7 bases between them. The CDR3 consists of 11 residues. CDR3 loop: CSASGEETQYF. Written as DNA, the CDR3 is TGCAGTGCTTCAGGGGAAGAGACCCAGTACTTC.

This clone has just a few counts. The chain joins TRBV28 to TRBJ2-1; TRBD1 matches at 8 bases. This CDR3 spans 13 amino acids. The trim removed 6 bases at V and 10 bases at J, leaving 8 bases unmatched. From germline, CDR1 is MDHEN and CDR2 SYDVKM. The DNA of the CDR3 is TGTGCCAGCAGCTCGACAGGGGCTCTGGAGCAGTTCTTC. The encoded protein is CASSSTGALEQFF.

The chain is built from TRBV5-1 and TRBJ1-2; 7 bases line up with TRBD1. This CDR3 is 13 amino acids long. Germline values: CDR1 SGHRS, CDR2 YFSETQ. With 0 bases clipped from V and 7 bases from J, the junction kept 3 bases outside the gene matches. The CDR3 reads CASSLGQGSGYTF. CDR3 sequence (DNA): TGCGCCAGCAGCTTGGGACAGGGTTCTGGCTACACCTTC. The complete variable domain, with remaining parts taken from reference TRBV5-1 and TRBJ1-2, reads KAGVTQTPRYLIKTRGQQVTLSCSPISGHRSVSWYQQTPGQGLQFLFEYFSETQRNKGNFPGRFSGRQFSNSRSEMNVSTLELGDSALYLCASSLGQGSGYTFGSGTRLTVV.

The chain uses TRBV7-6 and TRBJ1-1, with 8 nucleotides matching TRBD1. The CDR3 is made up of 16 amino acids. Germline V lookup: CDR1 SGHVS, CDR2 FNYEAQ. Unmatched junction bases numbered 9, after V lost 5 bases and J lost 1 base. This CDR3 reads CASSLAQGASNTEAFF. The DNA of the CDR3 is TGTGCCAGCAGCCTTGCTCAGGGGGCTTCGAACACTGAAGCTTTCTTT.

The J gene is TRBJ1-2, the V gene TRBV7-8; TRBD1 aligns across 10 bases. V gave up 0 bases and J gave up 7 bases; unmatched junction bases: 11. CDR3 size: 17 residues. CDR1 SGHVS and CDR2 FQNEAQ come from the germline V gene. The CDR3 here is CASSLARDRGRSGGYTF. The CDR3 coding sequence is TGTGCCAGCAGCTTAGCCCGGGACAGGGGCAGGAGTGGTGGCTACACCTTC.

This chain connects TRBV4-1 to TRBJ2-3; 12 bases are a match to TRBD2. Per germline, CDR1 MGHRA and CDR2 YSYEKL. The length of the CDR3 is 18 residues. V shed 0 bases, J shed 3 bases, and the junction held 7 bases outside the gene matches. The CDR3 is CASSQDRRLAGATDTQYF. The CDR3 region has the DNA TGCGCCAGCAGCCAAGATCGGCGACTAGCGGGAGCAACAGATACGCAGTATTTT.

The genes are TRBV5-1 and TRBJ1-5; D may be TRBD1 (5 bases). Germline V lookup: CDR1 SGHRS, CDR2 YFSETQ. The CDR3 totals 16 residues. The ends were cut back, 0 bases at V and 5 bases at J, with 15 bases in the middle. For the CDR3, the DNA is TGCGCCAGCAGCTTGGCCGGAGGGGACGCGGATCAGCCCCAGCATTTT. Encoded protein: CASSLAGGDADQPQHF.

This clone was recorded only once. The chain carries TRBV19 and TRBJ1-2; D gene uncertain. There are 12 residues in the CDR3. V lost 3 bases and J 8 bases, leaving 10 bases between the germline ends. Per the germline V gene, CDR1 is LNHDA and CDR2 is SQIVND (reference sequence). CDR3 bases: TGTGCCAGTAGTATTGAGGGAAAAGGCTACACCTTC. Protein: CASSIEGKGYTF. Using reference TRBV19 and TRBJ1-2 for the parts outside the CDR3, the full variable domain is DGGITQSPKYLFRKEGQNVTLSCEQNLNHDAMYWYRQDPGQGLRLIYYSQIVNDFQKGDIAEGYSVSREKKESFPLTVTSAQKNPTAFYLCASSIEGKGYTFGSGTRLTVV.

The V call is TRBV5-1, the J call TRBJ2-7; 7 bases agree with TRBD2. The ends lost 0 bases at V and 6 bases at J; junction bases unmatched: 6. From germline, CDR1 is SGHRS and CDR2 YFSETQ. This CDR3 has 14 residues. The CDR3 spells CASSLVAGAVEQYF. The CDR3 DNA reads as TGCGCCAGCAGCTTGGTTGCGGGAGCTGTCGAGCAGTACTTC.

This clone has only one observation. This chain uses TRBV30 with TRBJ2-3; 12 bases match TRBD2. Trimming cost V 2 bases and J 3 bases; bases outside gene matches: 6. Germline V gene data show CDR1 as GTSNPN and CDR2 as SVGIG (reference sequence). The CDR3 is 16 residues long. DNA of the CDR3: TGTGCCTGGAGTAGGGGGCTAGCGGGAGGGACAGATACGCAGTATTTT. Residues: CAWSRGLAGGTDTQYF.

The chain combines TRBV11-2 with TRBJ2-3, with 8 bases fitting TRBD2. Per the germline V gene, CDR1 is SGHAT and CDR2 is FQNNGV. The CDR3 length is 15 residues. J lost 3 bases, V lost 4 bases, and 6 bases had no gene match. As DNA, the CDR3 is TGTGCCAGCAGCTACGCGGGAGGAAGTACAGATACGCAGTATTTT. Translating it yields CASSYAGGSTDTQYF.

V usage is TRBV13 and J usage is TRBJ1-4; 8 bases line up with TRBD1. The CDR3 loop spans 14 amino acids. V gave up 4 bases and J gave up 6 bases; unmatched junction bases: 4. Germline lookup yields CDR1 PRHDT and CDR2 FYEKMQ (reference sequence). The CDR3 here is CASSWTGSDEKLFF. The CDR3 coding sequence is TGTGCCAGCAGCTGGACAGGGAGTGATGAAAAACTGTTTTTT.

The chain couples TRBV7-8 to TRBJ2-1; 9 nucleotides line up with TRBD1. The germline CDR1 and CDR2 sequences are SGHVS and FQNEAQ. The CDR3 is made up of 15 amino acids. V lost 5 bases, J lost 8 bases, and 10 bases stayed unmatched. Here the CDR3 DNA reads TGTGCCAGCAGCCTCACAGGGGGCGCAATGGATGAGCAGTTCTTC. Translating it yields CASSLTGGAMDEQFF.